This passage covers 6 T cell receptor beta chains from one sample sequenced in a study of shared T cell receptors in the human thymus. Measured with immunoSEQ multiplex PCR; TCRdb has only the in-frame clones, and not every one. The sample has more than 550,000 clones; approximately 83% are singletons. This sample also belongs to another study, concerning human thymus T cells.

The sequenced material came from thymocytes. These receptors all come from a girl under two years old with a congenital heart defect.

The chain carries TRBV2 and TRBJ1-2, with a possible D match to TRBD1 (5 bases). V gave up 3 bases and J gave up 5 bases, with 13 bases separating them. This CDR3 is 14 amino acids long. CDR1 is SNHLY, CDR2 FYNNEI, per germline. The CDR3 loop is CASSDLGGLYGYTF. The CDR3 DNA reads TGTGCCAGCAGTGATTTGGGGGGACTTTATGGCTACACCTTC.

The V gene is TRBV27, the J gene TRBJ1-1, with 12 bases fitting TRBD1. CDR3 size: 18 residues. From germline, CDR1 is MNHEY and CDR2 SMNVEV (reference sequence). Losses at the gene ends were 6 bases for V and 1 base for J; bases not matched to a gene: 12. The CDR3 DNA is TGTGCCAGCAGCCGGGACAGGGGGCTACAGACCGCGAACACTGAAGCTTTCTTT. Protein product: CASSRDRGLQTANTEAFF.

The chain combines TRBV6-5 with TRBJ1-1; D unclear. Trimming left V 6 bases short and J 8 bases short, with 13 bases between. The CDR3 covers 12 residues. CDR1 MNHEY and CDR2 SVGAGI come from the germline V gene. CDR3 DNA sequence: TGTGCCAGCAGCCCCGGACGGGAAGAAGCTTTCTTT. Amino acid sequence: CASSPGREEAFF.

The chain combines TRBV4-1 with TRBJ2-7, with 9 bases identical to TRBD1. CDR1 is MGHRA and CDR2 is YSYEKL in the germline V gene. This CDR3 has 15 amino acids. V lost 4 bases to trimming and J lost 3 bases; unmatched junction nucleotides: 7. The CDR3 nucleotides are TGCGCCAGCAGCCCCTCCGGGACAGGGTTCTACGAGCAGTACTTC. Its translation: CASSPSGTGFYEQYF.

The chain uses TRBV4-3 and TRBJ1-5, with D possibly being TRBD1 (5 bases). With 1 base removed from V and 6 bases from J, the gap between germline ends came to 13 bases. CDR1 and CDR2 from the germline V gene are LGHNA and YSLEER. The CDR3 has 15 residues. The CDR3 nucleotides read TGCGCCAGCAGCCAAGGTTTGCAGGGAGGTCAGCCCCAGCATTTT. It codes for CASSQGLQGGQPQHF.

The CDR3 reads CASSPPWARTSSYNEQFF. The DNA for the CDR3 is TGCGCCAGCAGCCCACCTTGGGCCAGGACAAGCTCCTACAATGAGCAGTTCTTC. This chain joins TRBV5-1 and TRBJ2-1; tentative D call: TRBD1 (5 bases). The CDR3 loop spans 18 amino acids. Trimming took 4 bases from V and 0 from J, leaving 20 bases between them. Germline V gene data show CDR1 as SGHRS and CDR2 as YFSETQ.